This entry features one TCR beta chain sequence. Time point: newly diagnosed GD, antithyroid drugs for less than 3 months. PBMCs provided the RNA from which the TCR library was made. The source of the sample is a study of regulatory T cells in long-lasting Graves disease. About the research overall: Freshly diagnosed Graves' patients had used antithyroid drugs for under 3 months.

CDR3 regions were amplified by Arm-PCR using iRepertoire HTBI primers to build TCR beta libraries. MiXCR was run by TCRdb on the multiplex PCR reads, yielding one entry per CDR3 protein. The sample records approximately 470,000 distinct CDR3 sequences, 15% to 20% being singletons. V was pared by 1 base and J by 2 bases, with 12 bases between. The CDR3 runs to 15 residues. This sample was shared with a second study, whose subject was T cells in Graves' hyperthyroidism and ophthalmopathy. This second report adds: Criteria for exclusion of patients were uncontrolled infection, other autoimmune disease, pregnancy or lactation. Most thyroid-expanded clonotypes above 0.001 were also found in blood.

The sequence was obtained from a man aged 35-49 years with Graves disease. The sequences come from peripheral blood mononuclear cells (PBMCs), collected at new diagnosis, from a patient treated with antithyroid drugs. The V and J genes are TRBV12-3 or TRBV12-4 and TRBJ2-7; D is possibly TRBD1 (5 bases). DNA for the CDR3: TGTGCCAGCAGTTTAGATCAAGGGGCCACCTACGAGCAGTACTTC. Translation: CASSLDQGATYEQYF.